The TCR beta chain under discussion was sequenced for a study of blood T cell repertoires in COVID-19. Trimming pared 5 bases from V and 4 bases from J, leaving 9 bases between. The CDR3 has 14 residues. Germline lookup yields CDR1 SGHVS and CDR2 FNYEAQ. TCRdb keeps only in-frame clones here, not all; method: immunoSEQ multiplex PCR. The top ten hold 13% of the sample, which has some 96,000 clones, over 65% seen once. The chain links TRBV7-6 to TRBJ2-6; no clear D gene. The receptor was derived from a human donor in a cohort sampled during active COVID-19. What was sequenced was peripheral blood. CDR3 nucleotides: TGTGCCAGCAGCCGGTATCGGGGGGCCAACGTCCTGACTTTC. Protein: CASSRYRGANVLTF.